This record concerns one T cell receptor beta chain sequence. Its antigen remains unknown. This entry belongs to a study of T cells in localized non-small cell lung cancer. Overall study results and limits: It was uninvolved adjacent lung that showed the highest T cell clonality, exceeding tumor. Prolonged overall survival went with higher T cell density in the blood. Heterogeneity cannot be ruled out, as sequencing used one tumor region only.

J gave up 0 bases and V 9 bases, and 7 bases lay outside the gene matches. This CDR3 spans 15 amino acids. The germline V gene has CDR1 LNHDA and CDR2 SQIVND (reference sequence). Sequencing used immunoSEQ multiplex PCR; TCRdb keeps in-frame clones, though not all of them. Of 1,500 or so clones listed, approximately 24% were seen once; the top ten hold 8.5% to 12%. Lacking atypia, the adjacent lung had been sampled at least 2 cm away from the tumor margin. The source was normal lung tissue next to the tumor, collected before any cancer treatment. V and J are TRBV19 and TRBJ2-4; 8 positions match TRBD1. The sequence came from a male donor at least 60 years old with stage II lung adenocarcinoma. The CDR3 loop is CASRQGHLAKNIQYF. The CDR3 nucleotides read TGTGCCAGCAGACAGGGGCACCTAGCCAAAAACATTCAGTACTTC.